This T cell receptor (beta chain) was recorded in a study of T-cell memory formation after mild COVID-19. TCRdb redid the calling of the 5' RACE reads with MiXCR, one entry per CDR3 protein. Of approximately 260,000 distinct CDR3 sequences in the sample, more than 15% were seen once. This clonotype was observed a single time. The sample comprised PBMCs or a T cell subset sorted from them (not recorded which). The TCR originated in a man between 18 and 29 years old who had mild COVID-19 (a few samples of this study predate the infection). Cell type and time point are not known.

The CDR3 DNA reads TGCAGTGCTAGGGACCCTAAGACGGAATGGGGGACCCAGTACTTC. It codes for CSARDPKTEWGTQYF. The chain recombines TRBV20-1 with TRBJ2-5; D call uncertain. The germline V and J ends were trimmed by 3 bases and 7 bases, with 21 bases remaining between them. This CDR3 spans 15 amino acids. CDR1 is DFQATT, CDR2 SNEGSKA, per germline (reference sequence).